This TCR beta chain comes out of a study of blood T cell repertoires in COVID-19. Overall study: Some COVID-19 samples were acute and others convalescent; all came from the United States, Italy and Spain.

Profiled with immunoSEQ multiplex PCR; TCRdb holds only in-frame clones, not every one. The repertoire holds around 300,000 clones, with approximately 90% as singletons. Per the germline V gene, CDR1 is SGHTA and CDR2 is FQGNSA. V lost 5 bases, J lost 4 bases, and 19 bases lay in between. This CDR3 has 16 residues. V gene TRBV7-2 combines with J gene TRBJ2-3; a possible D gene is TRBD2 (5 bases). The sequence was collected from a woman younger than 35 who had recovered from COVID-19. The sample consisted of PBMCs or T cells enriched from blood (not recorded which). The DNA for the CDR3 is TGTGCCAGCAGCGCCGTTAGAGGGTTCGTCCCAGATACGCAGTATTTT. Residues: CASSAVRGFVPDTQYF.